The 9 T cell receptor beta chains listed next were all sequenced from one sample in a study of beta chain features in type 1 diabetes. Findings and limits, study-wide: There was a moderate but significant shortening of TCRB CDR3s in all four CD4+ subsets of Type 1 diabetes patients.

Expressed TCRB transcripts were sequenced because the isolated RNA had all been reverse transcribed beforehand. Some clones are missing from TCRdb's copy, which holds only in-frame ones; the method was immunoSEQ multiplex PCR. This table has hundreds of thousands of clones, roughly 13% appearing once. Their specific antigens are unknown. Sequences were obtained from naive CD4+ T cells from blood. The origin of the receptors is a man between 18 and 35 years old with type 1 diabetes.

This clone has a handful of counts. CDR3 sequence: CASKELSNTEAFF. Here the CDR3 DNA reads TGTGCCAGTAAGGAGCTGTCGAACACTGAAGCTTTCTTT. The J gene is TRBJ1-1, the V gene TRBV19; D is ambiguous. Between the trimmed V and J ends, which lost 7 bases and 1 base, there was a span of 10 bases. This CDR3 spans 13 amino acids. Germline V gene lookup returns CDR1 LNHDA and CDR2 SQIVND (reference sequence).

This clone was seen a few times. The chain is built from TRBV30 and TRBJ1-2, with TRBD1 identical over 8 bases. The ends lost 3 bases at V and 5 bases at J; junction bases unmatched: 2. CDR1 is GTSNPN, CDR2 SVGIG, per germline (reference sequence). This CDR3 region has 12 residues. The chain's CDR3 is CAWSRGLYGYTF. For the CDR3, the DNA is TGTGCCTGGAGCAGGGGGCTTTATGGCTACACCTTC.

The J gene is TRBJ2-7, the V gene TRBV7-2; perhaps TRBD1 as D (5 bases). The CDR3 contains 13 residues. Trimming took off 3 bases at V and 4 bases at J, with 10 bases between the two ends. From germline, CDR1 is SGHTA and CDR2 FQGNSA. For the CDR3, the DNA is TGTGCCAGCAGCTTTGACAGAAGTTACGAGCAGTACTTC. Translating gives CASSFDRSYEQYF.

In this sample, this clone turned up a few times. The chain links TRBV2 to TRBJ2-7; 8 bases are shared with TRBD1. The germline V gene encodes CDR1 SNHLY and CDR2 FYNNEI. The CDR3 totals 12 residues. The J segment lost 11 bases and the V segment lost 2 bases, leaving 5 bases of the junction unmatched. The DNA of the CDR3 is TGTGCCAGCAGTGAATTAGGACAGGGAAAGTACTTC. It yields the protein CASSELGQGKYF.

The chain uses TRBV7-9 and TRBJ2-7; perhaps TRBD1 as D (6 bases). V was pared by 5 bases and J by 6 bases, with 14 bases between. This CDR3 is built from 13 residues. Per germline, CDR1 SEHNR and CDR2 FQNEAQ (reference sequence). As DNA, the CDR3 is TGTGCCAGCAGCACAGGGCGCCCTCGCGAGCAGTACTTC. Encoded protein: CASSTGRPREQYF.

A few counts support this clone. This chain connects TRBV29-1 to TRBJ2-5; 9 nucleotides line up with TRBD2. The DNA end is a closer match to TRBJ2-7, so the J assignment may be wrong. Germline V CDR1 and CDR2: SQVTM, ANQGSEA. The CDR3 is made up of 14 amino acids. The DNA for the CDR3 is TGCAGCGTTGACTCTAGCGGGACACCCTACGAGCAGTACTTC. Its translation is CSVDSSGTPYEQYF.

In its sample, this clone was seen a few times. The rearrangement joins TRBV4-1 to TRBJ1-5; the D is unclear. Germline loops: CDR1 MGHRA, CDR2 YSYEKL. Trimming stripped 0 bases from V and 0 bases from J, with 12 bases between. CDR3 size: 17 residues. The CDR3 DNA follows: TGCGCCAGCAGCCAAGATCGTAGCCGTTATAGCAATCAGCCCCAGCATTTT. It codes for CASSQDRSRYSNQPQHF.

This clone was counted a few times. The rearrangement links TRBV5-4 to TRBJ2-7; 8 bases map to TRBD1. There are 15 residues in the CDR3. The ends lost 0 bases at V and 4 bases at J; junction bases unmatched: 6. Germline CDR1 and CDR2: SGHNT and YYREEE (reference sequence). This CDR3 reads CASSLVGQGTYEQYF. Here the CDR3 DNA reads TGTGCCAGCAGCTTGGTAGGACAGGGAACGTACGAGCAGTACTTC.

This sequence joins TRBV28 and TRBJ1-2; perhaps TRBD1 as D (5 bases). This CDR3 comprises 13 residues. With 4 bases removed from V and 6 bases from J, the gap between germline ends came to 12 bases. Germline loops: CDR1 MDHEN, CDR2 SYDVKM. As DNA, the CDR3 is TGTGCCAGCAGTTCGACAGCCTTGGATGGCTACACCTTC. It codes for CASSSTALDGYTF.